These 30 T cell receptor beta chains came from one sample sequenced in a study of blood T cell repertoires in COVID-19. Generated by immunoSEQ multiplex PCR, the TCRdb table keeps only in-frame clones and is missing some. Of just over 250,000 clones listed, over 70% are singletons. Material for sequencing was peripheral blood. The receptors stem from a woman aged 70-85 years with COVID-19, enrolled during active disease.

The chain recombines TRBV20-1 with TRBJ2-1, with TRBD1 matching over 8 bases. CDR1 DFQATT and CDR2 SNEGSKA come from the germline V gene (reference sequence). The length of the CDR3 is 11 residues. J was trimmed by 10 bases and V by 5 bases; bases with no gene match: 4. CDR3 loop: CSASWTGEQFF. The CDR3 coding sequence is TGCAGTGCTTCATGGACAGGGGAGCAGTTCTTC.

A note on this clone: The junction shows a germline mismatch at one end, possibly a read error. The chain combines TRBV6-5 with TRBJ1-5, with D possibly matching TRBD1 (5 bases). Per the germline V gene, CDR1 is MNHEY and CDR2 is SVGAGI. The CDR3 has 13 residues. The CDR3 region has the DNA TGTGCCGGCAGGCGGGGGTTGGGACAGCCCCAGCATTTT. This translates into CAGRRGLGQPQHF.

The rearrangement joins TRBV19 to TRBJ1-2; 9 nucleotides line up with TRBD1. The ends lost 4 bases at V and 5 bases at J; junction bases unmatched: 8. The CDR3 contains 15 residues. The germline gives CDR1 LNHDA, CDR2 SQIVND (reference sequence). CDR3 amino acids: CASSTLPGQGYGYTF. The CDR3 DNA reads TGTGCCAGTAGTACACTGCCGGGACAGGGATATGGCTACACCTTC.

The chain employs TRBV11-3 and TRBJ1-3; D is ambiguous. This CDR3 is built from 14 residues. Deletions cut 5 bases from V and 4 bases from J, with 12 bases between. Germline-derived CDR1 and CDR2 are SGHNT and YENEEA. The CDR3 sequence: CASSPRGGGNTIYF. The CDR3 bases are TGTGCCAGCAGCCCCAGAGGAGGAGGAAACACCATATATTTT.

The chain couples TRBV2 to TRBJ2-7; 8 bases line up with TRBD2. The V and J ends lost 0 bases and 7 bases, in that order; junction bases with no gene match: 8. The V gene's germline CDR1 is SNHLY and CDR2 FYNNEI. CDR3 size: 15 residues. The CDR3 DNA follows: TGTGCCAGCAGTGAAGCAACGGCGGGGGGAGTGGAGCAGTACTTC. It encodes CASSEATAGGVEQYF. Based on the CDR3 plus reference TRBV2 and TRBJ2-7, the full variable domain is EPEVTQTPSHQVTQMGQEVILRCVPISNHLYFYWYRQILGQKVEFLVSFYNNEISEKSEIFDDQFSVERPDGSNFTLKIRSTKLEDSAMYFCASSEATAGGVEQYFGPGTRLTVT.

The rearrangement links TRBV30 to TRBJ1-1, with a tentative D call TRBD1 (6 bases). The CDR3 runs 13 residues. Between the trimmed V and J ends, which lost 2 bases and 9 bases, there was a span of 16 bases. CDR1 is GTSNPN and CDR2 is SVGIG in the germline V gene (reference sequence). The DNA of the CDR3 is TGTGCCTGGAGTAAAGGACAGCTTGTTCAAGCTTTCTTT. Its protein product is CAWSKGQLVQAFF.

The rearrangement uses TRBV28 and TRBJ2-7; no clear D gene. The CDR3 contains 12 residues. V lost 3 bases and J lost 9, with 12 bases in between. Germline values: CDR1 MDHEN, CDR2 SYDVKM. The CDR3 sequence: CASSFLTSGQYF. CDR3 nucleotides: TGTGCCAGCAGTTTCCTCACGTCCGGGCAGTACTTC.

The chain couples TRBV11-2 to TRBJ2-1; D gene uncertain. The CDR3 is made up of 15 amino acids. Looked up from germline, CDR1 is SGHAT and CDR2 is FQNNGV. The V and J ends lost 5 bases and 7 bases respectively, with 18 bases between them. CDR3 amino acids: CASSPSTTRYNEQFF. The CDR3 DNA is TGTGCCAGCAGCCCTTCGACCACCAGGTATAATGAGCAGTTCTTC.

The V and J genes are TRBV19 and TRBJ2-1; D is perhaps TRBD2 (6 bases). Germline V gene lookup returns CDR1 LNHDA and CDR2 SQIVND (reference sequence). The CDR3 consists of 16 residues. V was pared by 1 base and J by 2 bases, with 12 bases between. The CDR3 DNA follows: TGTGCCAGTAGTATAGTTGGTAGCGGAACCTACAATGAGCAGTTCTTC. It translates to CASSIVGSGTYNEQFF.

The genes are TRBV19 and TRBJ1-5; TRBD1 might be the D (5 bases). This CDR3 has 13 residues. Deletions cut 10 bases from V and 3 bases from J, with 13 bases between. From germline, CDR1 is LNHDA and CDR2 SQIVND (reference sequence). CDR3: CATDSVNNQPQHF. The CDR3 DNA is TGTGCCACCGACAGCGTAAACAATCAGCCCCAGCATTTT.

The V gene is TRBV4-2, the J gene TRBJ2-1, with 8 bases aligning to TRBD2. With 1 base clipped from V and 3 bases from J, the junction kept 14 bases outside the gene matches. This CDR3 spans 19 amino acids. Germline lookup yields CDR1 LGHNA and CDR2 YNFKEQ. The CDR3 nucleotides are TGTGCCAGCAGCCAAGCGGGGGGCGTGCTAGCGGGCAGCTACAATGAGCAGTTCTTC. It translates to CASSQAGGVLAGSYNEQFF.

CDR3 sequence: CASSLVLAGIRNTQYF. In DNA, the CDR3 is TGTGCCAGCAGCTTGGTTCTAGCGGGGATAAGGAATACGCAGTATTTT. This chain links TRBV5-4 with TRBJ2-3; 9 positions match TRBD2. Trimming cost V 0 bases and J 7 bases; bases outside gene matches: 9. CDR1 SGHNT and CDR2 YYREEE come from the germline V gene (reference sequence). The CDR3 sequence is 16 residues long. The full variable domain, in which reference TRBV5-4 and TRBJ2-3 provide the parts outside the CDR3, is ETGVTQSPTHLIKTRGQQVTLRCSSQSGHNTVSWYQQALGQGPQFIFQYYREEENGRGNFPPRFSGLQFPNYSSELNVNALELDDSALYLCASSLVLAGIRNTQYFGPGTRLTVL.

The chain carries TRBV5-4 and TRBJ1-1; weak D call: TRBD1 (5 bases). V lost 4 bases to trimming and J lost 4 bases, with 11 bases between them. CDR3 length: 13 residues. The germline V gene encodes CDR1 SGHNT and CDR2 YYREEE (reference sequence). CDR3 coding DNA: TGTGCCAGCAGCCCCCCGGGGGGCACTGAAGCTTTCTTT. Translated, it gives CASSPPGGTEAFF.

The rearrangement joins TRBV19 to TRBJ1-2, with TRBD1 identical over 7 bases. Trimming took 11 bases from V and 3 from J; bases not matched to a gene: 6. CDR3 length equals 12 residues. CDR1 is LNHDA, CDR2 SQIVND, per germline (reference sequence). CDR3 region: CASRGLDYGYTF. Written as DNA, the CDR3 is TGTGCCTCCAGGGGGTTAGACTATGGCTACACCTTC.

V usage is TRBV6-5 and J usage is TRBJ1-1, with D possibly being TRBD1 (5 bases). Trimming cost V 0 bases and J 0 bases, with 5 bases left between them. The CDR3 length is 14 residues. Looked up from germline, CDR1 is MNHEY and CDR2 is SVGAGI. CDR3 coding DNA: TGTGCCAGCAGTTACTCCAGGGTGAACACTGAAGCTTTCTTT. It is translated as CASSYSRVNTEAFF.

V is TRBV5-4 and J is TRBJ1-6; D possibly corresponds to TRBD1 (5 bases). Trimming pared 5 bases from V and 7 bases from J, leaving 13 bases between. CDR1 SGHNT and CDR2 YYREEE come from the germline V gene (reference sequence). This CDR3 spans 14 amino acids. The CDR3 here is CASRKDSYNSPLHF. The CDR3 region has the DNA TGTGCCAGCAGAAAAGACAGCTACAATTCACCCCTCCACTTT.

This sequence joins TRBV11-2 and TRBJ1-1; 8 nucleotides match TRBD1. CDR1 and CDR2 (germline): SGHAT, FQNNGV. The CDR3 spans 14 residues. Trimming at V came to 4 bases and at J to 2 bases, leaving 3 bases not matched to a gene. The CDR3 is CASSSGQVNTEAFF. The CDR3 nucleotides read TGTGCCAGCAGCTCGGGACAGGTAAACACTGAAGCTTTCTTT.

J is TRBJ2-3 and V is TRBV4-2, with 7 bases aligning to TRBD2. With 4 bases clipped from V and 1 base from J, the junction kept 2 bases outside the gene matches. CDR3 length: 14 residues. Germline CDR1 reads LGHNA; CDR2 reads YNFKEQ. The CDR3 region has the DNA TGTGCCAGCAGCCCCGGACTAGGCACAGATACGCAGTATTTT. This gives the protein CASSPGLGTDTQYF.

The chain has TRBV12-3 or TRBV12-4 and TRBJ1-1; D unresolved. V lost 4 bases and J 5 bases, leaving 5 bases between the germline ends. The CDR3 runs 11 residues. The CDR3 DNA sequence: TGTGCCAGCAGTTCCGGGACTGAAGCTTTCTTT. It encodes CASSSGTEAFF.

This sequence joins TRBV5-4 and TRBJ1-2, with 10 nucleotides matching TRBD1. This CDR3 spans 15 amino acids. The germline CDR1 and CDR2 sequences are SGHNT and YYREEE (reference sequence). Trimming cost V 4 bases and J 8 bases; bases outside gene matches: 11. CDR3 in DNA: TGTGCCAGCAGCACCGGACAGGGGGAAATTGTCGGCTACACCTTC. It translates to CASSTGQGEIVGYTF.

J is TRBJ1-4 and V is TRBV2; 8 bases are shared with TRBD1. Germline V CDR1 and CDR2: SNHLY, FYNNEI. V gave up 0 bases and J gave up 5 bases; unmatched junction bases: 5. The CDR3 loop spans 16 amino acids. This CDR3 reads CASSEALGQANEKLFF. CDR3 DNA sequence: TGTGCCAGCAGTGAAGCGCTGGGACAGGCGAATGAAAAACTGTTTTTT.

The chain has TRBV2 and TRBJ1-1; TRBD1 matches at 10 bases. Germline lookup yields CDR1 SNHLY and CDR2 FYNNEI. J was trimmed by 9 bases and V by 6 bases; bases with no gene match: 4. This CDR3 is 12 amino acids long. The CDR3 bases are TGTGCCAGCAGCCAGGACAGGGGGAAAGCTTTCTTT. This sequence encodes CASSQDRGKAFF. The variable domain in full, with the rest retrieved from reference TRBV2 and TRBJ1-1, is EPEVTQTPSHQVTQMGQEVILRCVPISNHLYFYWYRQILGQKVEFLVSFYNNEISEKSEIFDDQFSVERPDGSNFTLKIRSTKLEDSAMYFCASSQDRGKAFFGQGTRLTVV.

DNA of the CDR3: TGTGCCAGCAGCCCCCACGAGGGGGAAATAAACACCATATATTTT. Protein sequence: CASSPHEGEINTIYF. The chain carries TRBV9 and TRBJ1-3, with D perhaps matching TRBD1 (6 bases). Germline CDR1 is SGDLS and CDR2 is YYNGEE. The CDR3 sequence is 15 residues long. Trimming cost V 4 bases and J 6 bases, with 17 bases left between them.

J is TRBJ2-7 and V is TRBV14; 7 bases are shared with TRBD1. Trimming cost V 4 bases and J 3 bases; bases outside gene matches: 6. Looked up from germline, CDR1 is SGHDN and CDR2 is FVKESK. CDR3 length: 14 residues. The CDR3 DNA reads as TGTGCCAGCAGCCCTTGGGACAGCCTCTACGAGCAGTACTTC. Its protein is CASSPWDSLYEQYF.

The chain employs TRBV6-6 and TRBJ2-1; 14 bases fit TRBD2. Per the germline V gene, CDR1 is MNHNY and CDR2 is SVGAGI (reference sequence). The CDR3 consists of 16 residues. The junction had 3 bases not matched to a gene; V was cut back by 2 bases and J by 6 bases. CDR3: CASSYRLAGGGNEQFF. In DNA, the CDR3 is TGTGCCAGCAGTTACCGACTAGCGGGAGGGGGCAATGAGCAGTTCTTC.

The rearrangement uses TRBV19 and TRBJ1-2; D is uncertain. CDR3 length: 15 amino acids. Germline V gene sequence: CDR1 LNHDA, CDR2 SQIVND (reference sequence). Trimming removed 1 base at V and 5 bases at J, with 14 bases between. CDR3 residues: CASSIVSKRSYGYTF. The CDR3 coding sequence is TGTGCCAGTAGTATAGTCTCAAAGCGGAGTTATGGCTACACCTTC.

Regarding this clone: The junction shows a germline mismatch at one end, possibly a read error. The chain is built from TRBV30 and TRBJ2-2; 11 bases agree with TRBD1. This CDR3 contains 13 residues. Germline CDR1 is GTSNPN and CDR2 is SVGIG (reference sequence). The CDR3 reads CAWSVLGTGGLFF. For the CDR3, the DNA is TGTGCCTGGAGTGTATTGGGGACAGGGGGGCTGTTTTTT. Full variable domain (outside the CDR3, taken from reference TRBV30 and TRBJ2-2): SQTIHQWPATLVQPVGSPLSLECTVEGTSNPNLYWYRQAAGRGLQLLFYSVGIGQISSEVPQNLSASRPQDRQFILSSKKLLLSDSGFYLCAWSVLGTGGLFFGEGSRLTVL.

The chain employs TRBV21-1 and TRBJ2-7; the D call of TRBD1 is as the table states it, not checked on the DNA. TRBV21-1 is labeled a pseudogene. The CDR3 runs to 14 residues. CDR3 residues: CASSPEDRGYEQYF. The CDR3 coding sequence is TGTGCCAGCAGTCCCGAAGACAGGGGCTACGAGCAGTACTTC.

The chain couples TRBV12-3 or TRBV12-4 to TRBJ1-2; D remains unclear. V gave up 5 bases and J gave up 5 bases, with 9 bases separating them. This CDR3 region has 12 residues. CDR3 bases: TGTGCCAGCAGTCCCGGTGAATATGGCTACACCTTC. Residues: CASSPGEYGYTF.

This sequence joins TRBV5-4 and TRBJ2-1, with TRBD2 matching 7 bases. The V gene's germline CDR1 is SGHNT and CDR2 YYREEE (reference sequence). This CDR3 has 15 residues. J gave up 1 base and V 4 bases, and 5 bases lay outside the gene matches. DNA of the CDR3: TGTGCCAGCAGCCCGGGAGGCCCTTCCTACAATGAGCAGTTCTTC. Protein: CASSPGGPSYNEQFF.